A single sample is the source of the 6 T cell receptor beta chains below, sequenced in a study of blood T cell repertoires in COVID-19. Data came from immunoSEQ multiplex PCR; TCRdb stores just in-frame clones and leaves some out. The profile shows 150,000 or so clones, roughly 87% of them singletons. Sequencing used PBMCs or T cells enriched from blood (not recorded which). All receptors derive from a woman aged 40 to 49 who had been exposed to COVID-19.

V gene TRBV30 combines with J gene TRBJ2-7, with D hard to call. V was clipped by 4 bases and J by 3 bases, with 13 bases between them. The CDR3 has 13 residues. The germline CDR1 and CDR2 sequences are GTSNPN and SVGIG (reference sequence). The CDR3 DNA follows: TGTGCCTGGATGAGGCATTGGTTCTACGAGCAGTACTTC. This codes for CAWMRHWFYEQYF. Complete variable domain (other parts from reference TRBV30 and TRBJ2-7): SQTIHQWPATLVQPVGSPLSLECTVEGTSNPNLYWYRQAAGRGLQLLFYSVGIGQISSEVPQNLSASRPQDRQFILSSKKLLLSDSGFYLCAWMRHWFYEQYFGPGTRLTVT.

This sequence joins TRBV6-5 and TRBJ2-7, with D possibly being TRBD1 (6 bases). Deletions cut 7 bases from V and 5 bases from J, with 12 bases between. The length of the CDR3 is 12 residues. CDR1 and CDR2 from the germline V gene are MNHEY and SVGAGI. In DNA, the CDR3 is TGTGCCAGCATCGAACCAGGGGACGAGCAGTACTTC. This translates into CASIEPGDEQYF.

This clone has more than one count but fewer than ten. The J gene is TRBJ2-5, the V gene TRBV7-8; TRBD1 matches 9 bases. V shed 4 bases and J 7 bases; nucleotides not matched to a gene: 10. Per the germline V gene, CDR1 is SGHVS and CDR2 is FQNEAQ. There are 15 residues in the CDR3. CDR3 sequence reads: CASSSWTGEILTQYF. For the CDR3, the DNA is TGTGCCAGCAGCTCCTGGACAGGGGAAATCCTGACCCAGTACTTC.

The V and J genes are TRBV9 and TRBJ1-2, with D unclear. Trimming pared 0 bases from V and 4 bases from J, leaving 4 bases between. The CDR3 covers 12 residues. Germline V lookup: CDR1 SGDLS, CDR2 YYNGEE. The DNA for the CDR3 is TGTGCCAGCAGCGTAGGCAGCTATGGCTACACCTTC. Residues: CASSVGSYGYTF.

J is TRBJ2-1 and V is TRBV2; D call uncertain. Per germline, CDR1 SNHLY and CDR2 FYNNEI. Trimming shortened V by 8 bases and J by 3 bases, and 5 bases separated the two germline ends. The CDR3 has 11 residues. DNA of the CDR3: TGTGCCAGCCCGTTCTACAATGAGCAGTTCTTC. Its protein is CASPFYNEQFF. Variable domain in full (rest from reference TRBV2 and TRBJ2-1): EPEVTQTPSHQVTQMGQEVILRCVPISNHLYFYWYRQILGQKVEFLVSFYNNEISEKSEIFDDQFSVERPDGSNFTLKIRSTKLEDSAMYFCASPFYNEQFFGPGTRLTVL.

V is TRBV14 and J is TRBJ2-3; D remains ambiguous. From germline, CDR1 is SGHDN and CDR2 FVKESK. The CDR3 has 11 amino acids. Trimming removed 4 bases from V and 3 bases from J, with 2 bases in between. DNA of the CDR3: TGTGCCAGCAGCCTAACAGATACGCAGTATTTT. Translated: CASSLTDTQYF.